This TCR beta chain was sequenced for a study of blood T cell repertoires in COVID-19. Background on the study: Acute and convalescent COVID-19 samples came from the United States, Italy and Spain. PBMCs, B-cell-depleted T cells, or T cells provided the cDNA or gDNA that made up the material.

Authors' data handling: Amplification from reference gene primers served as the basis for estimated nucleated cell counts. Only in-frame clones appear in the TCRdb table, and some are missing; sequencing was by immunoSEQ multiplex PCR. V and J calls and clone size are as listed in that table; D and trimming were resolved from the DNA. The sample consists of 360,000 or so clones, roughly 90% of them appearing once. The age range of participants was about 18 to 95 years, with residence in under 30 US areas. V was pared by 3 bases and J by 11 bases, with 14 bases between. The CDR3 length is 13 residues. Germline-derived CDR1 and CDR2 are KGHSH and LQKENI.

The genes are TRBV18 and TRBJ1-5, with D tentatively TRBD1 (6 bases). What was sequenced was PBMCs or T cells enriched from blood (not recorded which). The receptor was derived from a woman younger than 45 who had recovered from COVID-19. The CDR3 region has the DNA TGTGCCAGCTCACCCAGGGGTTTGTTGGCCCAGCATTTT. It codes for CASSPRGLLAQHF.